This T cell receptor (beta chain) was sequenced in a study of blood T cell repertoires in COVID-19 (dated by TCRdb to 2020 to 2021). As for the study more broadly: Collaborator samples came from the United States, Italy and Spain and covered acute and convalescent phases of COVID-19. The material from the prospective study consisted of cDNA or gDNA derived from T cells, B-cell-depleted T cells, or PBMCs. Subjects who had been exposed to COVID-19, were actively infected with it, or had recovered from it provided the deeply sampled blood TCRbeta repertoires that made up the dataset. The repertoires were made available in a free public database intended to serve as a resource for research on the immune response to SARS-CoV-2. Samples came from the ongoing ImmuneRACE study (first 160 participants) plus 1,254 subjects from 6 global collaborators. A de-identified subject ID, COVID-19 status, age in years and sex were almost always included in the sample metadata. Where HLA class I and class II types were available, the types were taken from metadata supplied by the sample provider, not from assay-based typing.

Findings and caveats that apply to the study as a whole: How much clinical and demographic metadata was included differed by source and by participant, and the metadata was provided uncurated.

TCRbeta CDR3 regions were amplified from genomic DNA using the immunoSEQ Assay, a bias-controlled multiplex PCR. The study's own analysis went as follows. The number of nucleated cells in each sample was estimated by amplification of reference gene primers within the assay. To quantify the absolute abundance of each unique TCRbeta CDR3 rearrangement, sequence reads were collapsed and filtered. For each sample, productive Simpson clonality was calculated as the square root of Simpson's diversity index across productive rearrangements. TCRdb retrieved this table from immuneACCESS and kept in-frame rearrangements only. Not all clones are present; in checked studies, unresolved V genes account for under half, and no reason is known for the remainder. That table is the source of V, J and clone size, and D and trimming were worked out from the DNA. The sample table records tens of thousands of clones; 90% to 95% of these occur just once. The ten largest clones add up to around 4.7% of the sample.

This clone has just one count. It lacks a known antigen. Per-base quality was not reported, and no clone a single base away is much larger than it. The collaborating institutions used their own protocols to collect whole blood in K2EDTA tubes. Collaborator samples were shipped for TCRbeta analysis as frozen whole blood, isolated PBMCs, or DNA extracted from either sample type. The germline V gene supplies CDR1 SGHRS and CDR2 YFSETQ. There are 12 amino acids in the CDR3, from cysteine to phenylalanine inclusive. The retained sequence is limited to the CDR3, 36 bases, with the frame set at the first base. V drops 5 bases and J drops 6 bases, leaving 12 bases in between.

The rearrangement joined TRBV5-1 to TRBJ2-7, with a tentative D gene TRBD1 over 6 matching bases. The source of this sequence is a human donor with active COVID-19. The donor label of this sample is uncertain. The specimen was peripheral blood. In nucleotides, the sequence is TGCGCCAGCAGTTCTCAAGGGGGCGAGCAGTACTTC. The translation is CASSSQGGEQYF. Full variable domain (CDR3 extended with the reference TRBV5-1 and TRBJ2-7 proteins): KAGVTQTPRYLIKTRGQQVTLSCSPISGHRSVSWYQQTPGQGLQFLFEYFSETQRNKGNFPGRFSGRQFSNSRSEMNVSTLELGDSALYLCASSSQGGEQYFGPGTRLTVT.